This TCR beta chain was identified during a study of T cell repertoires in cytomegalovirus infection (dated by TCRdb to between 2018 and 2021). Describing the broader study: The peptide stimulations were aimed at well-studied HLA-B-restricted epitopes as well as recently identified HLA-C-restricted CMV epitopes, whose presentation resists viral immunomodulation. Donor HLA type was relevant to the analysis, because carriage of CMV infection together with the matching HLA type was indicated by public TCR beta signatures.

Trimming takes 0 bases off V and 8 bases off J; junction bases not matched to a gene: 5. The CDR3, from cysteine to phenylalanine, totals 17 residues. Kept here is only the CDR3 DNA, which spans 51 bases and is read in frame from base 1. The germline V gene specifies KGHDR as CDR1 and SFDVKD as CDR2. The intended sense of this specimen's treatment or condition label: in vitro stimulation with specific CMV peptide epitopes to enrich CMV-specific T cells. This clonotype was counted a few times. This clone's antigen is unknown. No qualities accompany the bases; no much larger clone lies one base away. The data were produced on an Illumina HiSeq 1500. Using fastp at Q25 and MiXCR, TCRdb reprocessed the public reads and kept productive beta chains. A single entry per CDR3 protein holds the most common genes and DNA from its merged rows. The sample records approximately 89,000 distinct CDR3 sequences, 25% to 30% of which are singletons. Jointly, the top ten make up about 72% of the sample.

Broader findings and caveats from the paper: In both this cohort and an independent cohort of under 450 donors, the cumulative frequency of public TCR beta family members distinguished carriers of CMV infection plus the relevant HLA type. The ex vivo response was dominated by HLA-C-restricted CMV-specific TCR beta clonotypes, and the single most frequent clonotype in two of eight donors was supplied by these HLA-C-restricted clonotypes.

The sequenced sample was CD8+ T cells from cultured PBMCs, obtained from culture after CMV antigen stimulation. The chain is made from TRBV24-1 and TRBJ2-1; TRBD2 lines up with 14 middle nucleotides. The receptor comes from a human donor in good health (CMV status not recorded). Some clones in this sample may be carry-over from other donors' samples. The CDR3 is CATSDLKTSGGADEQFF. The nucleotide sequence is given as TGTGCCACCAGTGATTTGAAGACTAGCGGGGGGGCCGATGAGCAGTTCTTC.